The sequence of this T cell receptor beta chain was determined in a study of beta chain features in type 1 diabetes. Every bit of the isolated RNA underwent reverse transcription, so sequencing read expressed TCRB transcripts. Profiling relied on immunoSEQ multiplex PCR, and the TCRdb table lists in-frame clones only, not all of them. The data show 600,000 to 650,000 clones, around 15% seen once. The sequencing sample was made of naive CD4+ T cells from blood. This TCR came from a man aged 18-30 years in good health.

The CDR3 sequence: CASSPQSGRISYEQYF. CDR3 sequence (DNA): TGTGCCAGCTCACCACAATCGGGACGGATATCCTACGAGCAGTACTTC. The chain recombines TRBV18 with TRBJ2-7; D may correspond to TRBD1 or TRBD2 (5 bases each). CDR3 size: 16 residues. CDR1 is KGHSH, CDR2 LQKENI, per germline. Trimming removed 1 base from V and 1 base from J, with 14 bases in between.